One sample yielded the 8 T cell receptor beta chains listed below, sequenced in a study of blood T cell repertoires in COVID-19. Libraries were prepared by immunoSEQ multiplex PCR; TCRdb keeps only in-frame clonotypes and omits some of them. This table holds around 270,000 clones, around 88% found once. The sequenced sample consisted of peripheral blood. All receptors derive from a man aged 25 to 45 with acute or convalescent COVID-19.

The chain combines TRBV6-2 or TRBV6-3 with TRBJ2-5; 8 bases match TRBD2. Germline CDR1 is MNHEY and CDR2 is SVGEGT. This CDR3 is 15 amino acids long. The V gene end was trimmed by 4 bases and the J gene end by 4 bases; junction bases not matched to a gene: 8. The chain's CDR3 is CASSLQRERRETQYF. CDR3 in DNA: TGTGCCAGCAGTTTGCAGCGGGAGCGCCGAGAGACCCAGTACTTC.

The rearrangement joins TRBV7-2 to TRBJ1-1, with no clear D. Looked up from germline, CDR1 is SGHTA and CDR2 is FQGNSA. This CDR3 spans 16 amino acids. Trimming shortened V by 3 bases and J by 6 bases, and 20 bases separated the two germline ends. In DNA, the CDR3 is TGTGCCAGCAGCTTCCCGGCGGGTCCGCGGCCCTCTGAAGCTTTCTTT. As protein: CASSFPAGPRPSEAFF.

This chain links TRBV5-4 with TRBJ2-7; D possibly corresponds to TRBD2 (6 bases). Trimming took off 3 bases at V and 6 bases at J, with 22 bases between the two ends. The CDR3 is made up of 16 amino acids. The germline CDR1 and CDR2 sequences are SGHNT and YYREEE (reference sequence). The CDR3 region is CASSSIGGTANGEQYF. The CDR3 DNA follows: TGTGCCAGCAGCTCGATAGGCGGGACGGCTAATGGCGAGCAGTACTTC.

The CDR3 nucleotides read TGTGCCTGGAGTGTAAGGAGCGCCTCTTCCAAAAGGGGTACTTACGAGCAGTACTTC. It encodes CAWSVRSASSKRGTYEQYF. This rearrangement joins TRBV30 to TRBJ2-7; D is possibly TRBD1 (5 bases). This CDR3 contains 19 residues. V lost 0 bases, J lost 4 bases, and 28 bases lay in between. Germline V gene lookup returns CDR1 GTSNPN and CDR2 SVGIG (reference sequence).

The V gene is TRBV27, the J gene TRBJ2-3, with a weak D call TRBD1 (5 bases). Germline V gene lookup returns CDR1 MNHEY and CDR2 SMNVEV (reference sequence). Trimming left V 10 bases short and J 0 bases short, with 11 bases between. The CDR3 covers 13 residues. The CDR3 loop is CATRTRSTDTQYF. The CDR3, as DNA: TGTGCCACCAGGACACGTAGCACAGATACGCAGTATTTT.

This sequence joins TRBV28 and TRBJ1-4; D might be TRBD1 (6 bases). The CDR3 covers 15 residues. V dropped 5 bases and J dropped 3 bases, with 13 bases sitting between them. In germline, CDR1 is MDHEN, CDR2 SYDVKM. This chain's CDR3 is CASSRGQQPNEKLFF. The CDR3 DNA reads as TGTGCCAGCAGTCGAGGACAGCAGCCTAATGAAAAACTGTTTTTT.

The CDR3: CATSDAPLNTGELFF. DNA of the CDR3: TGTGCCACCAGTGACGCGCCGCTAAACACCGGGGAGCTGTTTTTT. The J gene is TRBJ2-2, the V gene TRBV24-1; D gene unclear. This CDR3 is built from 15 residues. CDR1 and CDR2 (germline): KGHDR, SFDVKD. The ends were cut back, 4 bases at V and 2 bases at J, with 10 bases in the middle.

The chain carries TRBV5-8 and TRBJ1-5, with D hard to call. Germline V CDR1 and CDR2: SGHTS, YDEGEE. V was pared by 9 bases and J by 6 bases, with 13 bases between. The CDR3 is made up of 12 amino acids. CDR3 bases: TGTGCCAATGGGCCTATATTTCAGCCCCAGCATTTT. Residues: CANGPIFQPQHF. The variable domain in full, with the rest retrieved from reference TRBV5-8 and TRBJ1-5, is EAGVTQSPTHLIKTRGQQATLRCSPISGHTSVYWYQQALGLGLQFLLWYDEGEERNRGNFPPRFSGRQFPNYSSELNVNALELEDSALYLCANGPIFQPQHFGDGTRLSIL.